The 14 T cell receptor beta chains below were found in one sample sequenced in a study of blood T cells in healthy people across ages. The authors ran a second PCR of about 7 to 11 cycles using a sample-barcoded 5' primer and a J-beta primer mix. TCRdb reprocessed the 5' RACE reads via MiXCR and lists one record per CDR3 protein. The table lists around 1,600,000 distinct CDR3 sequences, about 45% of them singletons, with 4% in the top ten. Sequencing was performed on blood. The receptors were gathered from a woman aged 18-29 years in good health.

This chain joins TRBV6-1 and TRBJ1-1; D remains ambiguous. Deletions cut 8 bases from V and 3 bases from J, with 16 bases between. The CDR3 is made up of 14 amino acids. Per germline, CDR1 MNHNS and CDR2 SASEGT. CDR3 amino acids: CASLSRGWDTEAFF. The DNA for the CDR3 is TGTGCCAGCCTAAGCCGGGGTTGGGACACTGAAGCTTTCTTT.

The chain couples TRBV2 to TRBJ2-3, with D tentatively TRBD1 (5 bases). Looked up from germline, CDR1 is SNHLY and CDR2 is FYNNEI. The CDR3 totals 13 residues. V dropped 6 bases and J dropped 8 bases, with 15 bases sitting between them. DNA for the CDR3: TGTGCCAGCAGGGCAGGGATGTTCGGTACGCAGTATTTT. This gives the protein CASRAGMFGTQYF. Looking up the rest from reference TRBV2 and TRBJ2-3 gives the full variable domain: EPEVTQTPSHQVTQMGQEVILRCVPISNHLYFYWYRQILGQKVEFLVSFYNNEISEKSEIFDDQFSVERPDGSNFTLKIRSTKLEDSAMYFCASRAGMFGTQYFGPGTRLTVL.

The V call is TRBV18, the J call TRBJ2-2; D gene unclear. The V gene lost 0 bases and the J gene lost 3 bases, with 5 bases spanning the gap. CDR1 and CDR2 from the germline V gene are KGHSH and LQKENI. CDR3 length equals 14 residues. CDR3 loop: CASSPPADTGELFF. The CDR3 DNA reads TGTGCCAGCTCACCACCGGCTGACACCGGGGAGCTGTTTTTT.

This clonotype came up a few times. The V and J genes are TRBV7-8 and TRBJ1-5; tentatively, D is TRBD1 (6 bases). Trimming stripped 4 bases from V and 4 bases from J, with 14 bases between. The CDR3 totals 15 residues. Germline V CDR1 and CDR2: SGHVS, FQNEAQ. CDR3 protein: CASSYGGARNQPQHF. In DNA, the CDR3 is TGTGCCAGCAGCTACGGGGGGGCGCGAAATCAGCCCCAGCATTTT.

V and J are TRBV3-2 and TRBJ2-3; TRBD2 reflects the table's D call only, with no check against the DNA. TRBV3-2 is a pseudogene locus. The CDR3 is 13 residues long. CDR3 nucleotides: TGTGCCAGCGGGCGGGGGGACGAAGATACGCAGTATTTT. Translating it yields CASGRGDEDTQYF.

The rearrangement uses TRBV29-1 and TRBJ2-6; D is ambiguous. With 4 bases removed from V and 0 bases from J, the gap between germline ends came to 13 bases. Germline V gene lookup returns CDR1 SQVTM and CDR2 ANQGSEA. CDR3 length: 16 residues. The CDR3 DNA reads as TGCAGCGTTGTGCTCGGACGGAACTCTGGGGCCAACGTCCTGACTTTC. Translation gives CSVVLGRNSGANVLTF.

The chain couples TRBV6-5 to TRBJ2-2; tentative D call: TRBD1 (6 bases). The CDR3 has 14 amino acids. V gave up 4 bases and J gave up 6 bases, with 12 bases separating them. Germline CDR1 reads MNHEY; CDR2 reads SVGAGI. CDR3 in DNA: TGTGCCAGCAGTTTTACAGGGCTGGCCGGGGAGCTGTTTTTT. Its translation: CASSFTGLAGELFF.

Worth noting for this clonotype: The germline gene is not matched at one end of the junction; a read error may be the cause. V is TRBV29-1 and J is TRBJ1-2, with D tentatively TRBD1 (5 bases). This CDR3 spans 12 amino acids. Germline CDR1 and CDR2: SQVTM and ANQGSEA. CDR3 loop: CSVGGVVGGYTF. CDR3 DNA: TGCAGTGTTGGGGGGGTCGTCGGTGGCTACACCTTC.

The chain recombines TRBV20-1 with TRBJ1-5, with 9 positions matching TRBD1. The CDR3 runs to 13 residues. Germline assignment: CDR1 DFQATT and CDR2 SNEGSKA (reference sequence). V lost 1 base, J lost 7 bases, and 2 bases stayed unmatched. Here the CDR3 DNA reads TGCAGTGCTAGAGGGACAGGGGAACAGCCCCAGCATTTT. Amino acid sequence: CSARGTGEQPQHF.

This clonotype appeared a few times. The CDR3 loop reads CASSQTGIVVNEQFF. The DNA for the CDR3 is TGCGCCAGCAGCCAAACCGGCATCGTAGTTAATGAGCAGTTCTTC. The chain combines TRBV4-1 with TRBJ2-1; D is undetermined. CDR1 is MGHRA, CDR2 YSYEKL, per germline. CDR3 length equals 15 residues. Trimming pared 2 bases from V and 7 bases from J, leaving 15 bases between.

The chain combines TRBV6-5 with TRBJ2-1, with D possibly being TRBD1 (6 bases). Germline loops: CDR1 MNHEY, CDR2 SVGAGI. Trimming pared 5 bases from V and 0 bases from J, leaving 14 bases between. The CDR3 length is 16 residues. The chain's CDR3 is CASSPAGASSYNEQFF. The CDR3 nucleotides are TGTGCCAGCAGTCCAGCAGGGGCGAGCTCCTACAATGAGCAGTTCTTC.

The chain has TRBV2 and TRBJ2-1, with D unclear. Germline V gene sequence: CDR1 SNHLY, CDR2 FYNNEI. The CDR3 extends over 15 amino acids. Trimming removed 6 bases from V and 2 bases from J, with 14 bases in between. The CDR3 DNA sequence: TGTGCCAGCAGGACGAGTGTTCTCGCCTACAATGAGCAGTTCTTC. Translation: CASRTSVLAYNEQFF.

The chain employs TRBV20-1 and TRBJ2-1, with D perhaps TRBD1 (5 bases). Trimming took 4 bases from V and 10 from J, leaving 14 bases between them. The CDR3 runs 12 residues. Germline CDR1 is DFQATT and CDR2 is SNEGSKA (reference sequence). DNA for the CDR3: TGCAGTGCTATAGGGGATTTTGAGGAGCAGTTCTTC. Protein sequence: CSAIGDFEEQFF.

This clonotype was counted ten times or more. The V call is TRBV12-3 or TRBV12-4, the J call TRBJ2-5, with 8 bases that match TRBD2. The CDR3 is made up of 14 amino acids. The V segment lost 1 base and the J segment 5 bases; nucleotides outside the gene matches: 3. The CDR3 DNA follows: TGTGCCAGCAGTTTAGTAGCGGGGTACGAGACCCAGTACTTC. It specifies CASSLVAGYETQYF.